This T cell receptor (beta chain) originates from a study of T-cell memory formation after mild COVID-19. Whole-study results and caveats: There was no confirmation that second-wave clones peaking on day 37 were SARS-CoV-2 specific.

As concerns this clonotype: No antigen is known for it. A junction end diverges from the germline sequence, so it may reflect a read error.

The CDR3 has 12 amino acids. Germline values: CDR1 SGHRS, CDR2 YFSETQ. TCRdb reprocessed the 5' RACE reads with MiXCR, giving one entry per CDR3 protein. The sample lists 200,000 to 250,000 distinct CDR3 sequences; 8.5% to 9.5% were seen once. This clonotype was obtained from a man younger than 35 who had mild COVID-19 (a few samples of this study predate the infection). Cell type and time point are not known. The sample taken for sequencing was PBMCs or a T cell subset sorted from them (not recorded which). V and J are TRBV5-1 and TRBJ2-1; D call uncertain. This chain's CDR3 is CDSSLERDEQFF. The CDR3 nucleotides are TGCGACAGCAGCTTGGAACGGGATGAGCAGTTCTTC.